This T cell receptor (beta chain) was observed in a study of blood T cell repertoires in COVID-19. For the study at large: Specimens from acute and convalescent COVID-19 originated in the United States, Italy and Spain. T cells, B-cell-depleted T cells, or PBMCs provided the cDNA or gDNA that served as material.

How the authors handled the data: The authors estimated nucleated cell counts from reference gene primer amplification. Libraries were prepared by immunoSEQ multiplex PCR; TCRdb keeps only in-frame clonotypes and omits some of them. V and J calls and clone size come straight from that table; D and trimming were deduced from the DNA. Here the sample spans 99,000 or so clones, 80% to 85% being singletons. Per germline, CDR1 SGHTA and CDR2 FQGTGA. This CDR3 has 14 amino acids. V shed 3 bases and J 4 bases; nucleotides not matched to a gene: 0. The genes are TRBV7-3 and TRBJ2-5; 12 bases align to TRBD2. The clonotype originates from a man older than 75 with acute or convalescent COVID-19. The sample comprised peripheral blood. CDR3 bases: TGTGCCAGCAGCTTGACTAGCGGGAGAGAGACCCAGTACTTC. This gives the protein CASSLTSGRETQYF.